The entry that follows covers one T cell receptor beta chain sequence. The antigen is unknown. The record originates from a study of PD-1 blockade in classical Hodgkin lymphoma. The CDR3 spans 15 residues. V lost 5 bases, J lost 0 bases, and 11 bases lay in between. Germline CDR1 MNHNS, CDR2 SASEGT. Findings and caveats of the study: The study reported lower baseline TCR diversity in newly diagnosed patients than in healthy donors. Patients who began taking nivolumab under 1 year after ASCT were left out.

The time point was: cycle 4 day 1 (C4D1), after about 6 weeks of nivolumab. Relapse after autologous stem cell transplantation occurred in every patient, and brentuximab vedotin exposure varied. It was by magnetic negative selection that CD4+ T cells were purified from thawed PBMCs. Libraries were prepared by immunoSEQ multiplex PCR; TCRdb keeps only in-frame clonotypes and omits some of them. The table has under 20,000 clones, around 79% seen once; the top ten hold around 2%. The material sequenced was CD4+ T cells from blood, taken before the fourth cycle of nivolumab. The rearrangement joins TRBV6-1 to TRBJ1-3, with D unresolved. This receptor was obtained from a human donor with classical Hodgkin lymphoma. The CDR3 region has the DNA TGTGCCAGCAGTTTCGGTTACTTCTCTGGAAACACCATATATTTT. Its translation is CASSFGYFSGNTIYF.